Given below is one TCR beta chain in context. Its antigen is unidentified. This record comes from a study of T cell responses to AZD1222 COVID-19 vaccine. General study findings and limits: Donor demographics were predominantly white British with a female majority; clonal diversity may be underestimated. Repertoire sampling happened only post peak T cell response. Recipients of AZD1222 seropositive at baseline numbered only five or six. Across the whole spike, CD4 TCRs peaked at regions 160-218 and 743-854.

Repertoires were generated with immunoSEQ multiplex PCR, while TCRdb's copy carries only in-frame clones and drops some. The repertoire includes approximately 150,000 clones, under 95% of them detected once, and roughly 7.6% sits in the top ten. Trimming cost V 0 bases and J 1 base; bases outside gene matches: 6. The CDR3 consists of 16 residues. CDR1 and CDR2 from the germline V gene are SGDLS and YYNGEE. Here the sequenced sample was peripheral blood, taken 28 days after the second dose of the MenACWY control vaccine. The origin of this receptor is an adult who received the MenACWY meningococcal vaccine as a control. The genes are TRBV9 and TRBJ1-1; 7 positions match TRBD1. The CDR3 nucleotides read TGTGCCAGCAGCGTAGGTGGGGGACAGTCGAACACTGAAGCTTTCTTT. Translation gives CASSVGGGQSNTEAFF.